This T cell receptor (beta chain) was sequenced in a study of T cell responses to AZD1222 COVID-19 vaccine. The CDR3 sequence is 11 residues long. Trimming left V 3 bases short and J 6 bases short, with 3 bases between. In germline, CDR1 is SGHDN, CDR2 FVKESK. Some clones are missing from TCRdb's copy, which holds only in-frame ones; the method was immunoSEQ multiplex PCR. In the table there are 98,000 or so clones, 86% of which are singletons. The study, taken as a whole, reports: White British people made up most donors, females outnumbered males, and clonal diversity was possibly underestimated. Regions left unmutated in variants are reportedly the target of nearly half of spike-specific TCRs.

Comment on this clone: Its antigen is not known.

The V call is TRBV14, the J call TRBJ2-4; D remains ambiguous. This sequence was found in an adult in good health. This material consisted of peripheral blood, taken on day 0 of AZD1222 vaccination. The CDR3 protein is CASSQGNIQYF. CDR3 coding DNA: TGTGCCAGCAGCCAGGGAAACATTCAGTACTTC.